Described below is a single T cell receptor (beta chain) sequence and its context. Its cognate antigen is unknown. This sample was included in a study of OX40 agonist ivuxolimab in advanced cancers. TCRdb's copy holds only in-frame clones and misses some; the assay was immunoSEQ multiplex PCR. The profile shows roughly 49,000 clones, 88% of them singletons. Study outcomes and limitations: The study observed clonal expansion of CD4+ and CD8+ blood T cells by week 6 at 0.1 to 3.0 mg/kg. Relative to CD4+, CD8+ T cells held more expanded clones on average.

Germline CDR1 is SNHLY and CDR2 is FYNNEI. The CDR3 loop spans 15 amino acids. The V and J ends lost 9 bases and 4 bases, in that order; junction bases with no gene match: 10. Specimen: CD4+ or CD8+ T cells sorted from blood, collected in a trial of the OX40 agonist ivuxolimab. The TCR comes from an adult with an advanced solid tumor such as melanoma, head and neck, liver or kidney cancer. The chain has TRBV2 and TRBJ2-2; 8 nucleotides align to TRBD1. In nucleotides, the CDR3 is TGTGCCAGTGACCTCAGGGGGCGTATCACCGGGGAGCTGTTTTTT. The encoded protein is CASDLRGRITGELFF. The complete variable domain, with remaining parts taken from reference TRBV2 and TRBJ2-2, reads EPEVTQTPSHQVTQMGQEVILRCVPISNHLYFYWYRQILGQKVEFLVSFYNNEISEKSEIFDDQFSVERPDGSNFTLKIRSTKLEDSAMYFCASDLRGRITGELFFGEGSRLTVL.